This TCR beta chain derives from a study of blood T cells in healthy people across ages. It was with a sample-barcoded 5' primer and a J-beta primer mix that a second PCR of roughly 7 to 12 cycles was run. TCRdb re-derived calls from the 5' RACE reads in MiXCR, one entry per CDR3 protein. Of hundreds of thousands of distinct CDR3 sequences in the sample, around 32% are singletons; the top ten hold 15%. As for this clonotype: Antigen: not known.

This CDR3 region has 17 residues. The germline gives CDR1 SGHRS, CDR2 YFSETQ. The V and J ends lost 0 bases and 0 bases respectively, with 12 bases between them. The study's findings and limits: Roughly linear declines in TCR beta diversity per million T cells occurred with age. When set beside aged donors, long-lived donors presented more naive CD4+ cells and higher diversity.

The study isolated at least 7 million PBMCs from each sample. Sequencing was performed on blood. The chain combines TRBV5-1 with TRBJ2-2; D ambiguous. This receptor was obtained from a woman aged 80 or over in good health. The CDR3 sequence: CASSLATGPTNTGELFF. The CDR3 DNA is TGCGCCAGCAGCTTGGCCACGGGCCCTACGAACACCGGGGAGCTGTTTTTT.